The next 18 T cell receptor beta chains were all read from a single sample in a study of cytomegalovirus exposure and HLA in healthy donors. PCR was performed using 60 Vbeta and 13 Jbeta primers. Repertoires were generated with immunoSEQ multiplex PCR, while TCRdb's copy carries only in-frame clones and drops some. Found here are approximately 95,000 clones, 81% of them singletons; the top ten hold approximately 4%. The sequenced material came from PBMCs. These receptors came from an older woman in good health and CMV-seropositive.

This chain's CDR3 is CASSPERARGYTF. The CDR3 DNA follows: TGTGCCAGCAGTCCCGAGAGGGCACGCGGCTACACCTTC. The chain employs TRBV6-5 and TRBJ1-2; D unresolved. The length of the CDR3 is 13 residues. Germline loops: CDR1 MNHEY, CDR2 SVGAGI. The V and J ends lost 5 bases and 8 bases respectively, with 15 bases between them.

The V call is TRBV15, the J call TRBJ2-5, with a weak D call TRBD1 (6 bases). The germline V gene has CDR1 LNHNV and CDR2 YYDKDF (reference sequence). CDR3 size: 14 residues. The V end was cut by 5 bases, the J end by 0 bases, with 10 bases between. DNA for the CDR3: TGTGCCACCAGCGCCAGGGGCAACCAAGAGACCCAGTACTTC. Residues: CATSARGNQETQYF.

The J gene is TRBJ2-1, the V gene TRBV5-8; D is unclear. The CDR3 spans 13 residues. The germline V and J ends were trimmed by 4 bases and 6 bases, with 11 bases remaining between them. The V gene's germline CDR1 is SGHTS and CDR2 YDEGEE. CDR3 residues: CASSRPTANEQFF. For the CDR3, the DNA is TGTGCCAGCAGCCGGCCGACTGCCAATGAGCAGTTCTTC. The whole variable domain, remainder taken from reference TRBV5-8 and TRBJ2-1, is EAGVTQSPTHLIKTRGQQATLRCSPISGHTSVYWYQQALGLGLQFLLWYDEGEERNRGNFPPRFSGRQFPNYSSELNVNALELEDSALYLCASSRPTANEQFFGPGTRLTVL.

J is TRBJ2-7 and V is TRBV29-1; maybe TRBD2 (6 bases). This CDR3 contains 13 residues. Per germline, CDR1 SQVTM and CDR2 ANQGSEA. V was pared by 4 bases and J by 0 bases, with 10 bases between. The CDR3 region is CSVARDFSYEQYF. Here the CDR3 DNA reads TGCAGCGTTGCCCGGGACTTCTCCTACGAGCAGTACTTC.

Only one count was recorded for this clone. The V and J genes are TRBV7-3 and TRBJ2-3; 8 bases are a match to TRBD1. Germline V gene lookup returns CDR1 SGHTA and CDR2 FQGTGA. This CDR3 has 13 residues. V lost 2 bases to trimming and J lost 5 bases; unmatched junction nucleotides: 0. DNA for the CDR3: TGTGCCAGCAGCTTAGACAGGGGAGATACGCAGTATTTT. Its protein is CASSLDRGDTQYF.

The chain combines TRBV29-1 with TRBJ2-2; 12 bases map to TRBD2. CDR1 is SQVTM and CDR2 is ANQGSEA in the germline V gene. There are 14 residues in the CDR3. Germline trimming cut 4 bases from V and 7 bases from J; bases unmatched to any gene: 4. The CDR3 protein is CSVGTSGKGGELFF. CDR3 DNA: TGCAGCGTTGGGACTAGCGGGAAGGGCGGGGAGCTGTTTTTT.

The chain couples TRBV7-6 to TRBJ2-2, with D uncertain. The CDR3 is 13 residues long. V was pared by 6 bases and J by 6 bases, with 11 bases between. The germline CDR1 and CDR2 sequences are SGHVS and FNYEAQ. The CDR3 here is CASRNPGPGELFF. The CDR3 coding sequence is TGTGCCAGCAGGAACCCCGGTCCCGGGGAGCTGTTTTTT.

The chain joins TRBV2 to TRBJ2-1; 8 nucleotides align to TRBD1. The length of the CDR3 is 13 residues. V lost 6 bases to trimming and J lost 8 bases; unmatched junction nucleotides: 6. Germline loops: CDR1 SNHLY, CDR2 FYNNEI. This CDR3 is CASSLQGGYEQFF. The DNA for the CDR3 is TGTGCCAGCAGCCTACAGGGGGGATATGAGCAGTTCTTC. The entire variable domain, with the rest obtained from reference TRBV2 and TRBJ2-1, is as follows: EPEVTQTPSHQVTQMGQEVILRCVPISNHLYFYWYRQILGQKVEFLVSFYNNEISEKSEIFDDQFSVERPDGSNFTLKIRSTKLEDSAMYFCASSLQGGYEQFFGPGTRLTVL.

The rearrangement uses TRBV9 and TRBJ2-1, with 8 bases identical to TRBD2. The CDR3 extends over 15 amino acids. With 4 bases clipped from V and 4 bases from J, the junction kept 7 bases outside the gene matches. Germline V lookup: CDR1 SGDLS, CDR2 YYNGEE. The CDR3 bases are TGTGCCAGCAGCCTTCGGGAGGGCCGATACAATGAGCAGTTCTTC. The encoded protein is CASSLREGRYNEQFF.

Only one count was recorded for this clone. This chain connects TRBV30 to TRBJ1-1, with a possible D match to TRBD1 (5 bases). Germline CDR1 reads GTSNPN; CDR2 reads SVGIG (reference sequence). This CDR3 region has 14 residues. With 0 bases removed from V and 5 bases from J, the gap between germline ends came to 13 bases. CDR3 DNA: TGTGCCTGGAGTGTAGGGGCCGGGAGGACTGAAGCTTTCTTT. It encodes CAWSVGAGRTEAFF.

V gene TRBV10-3 combines with J gene TRBJ2-7, with D possibly being TRBD1 (7 bases). CDR1 and CDR2 from the germline V gene are ENHRY and SYGVKD. The ends were cut back, 3 bases at V and 0 bases at J, with 15 bases in the middle. The CDR3 runs 16 residues. The chain's CDR3 is CAISEWAGQYSYEQYF. CDR3 DNA: TGTGCCATCAGTGAATGGGCGGGACAGTACTCCTACGAGCAGTACTTC.

There are a few counts of this clone. The chain links TRBV18 to TRBJ2-5, with a tentative D call TRBD1 (5 bases). Germline V gene data show CDR1 as KGHSH and CDR2 as LQKENI. The V end lost 6 bases, the J end lost 1 base, and 9 bases lay between the germline ends. The CDR3 contains 13 residues. The CDR3 sequence: CASSLQGQETQYF. In DNA form, the CDR3 reads TGTGCCAGCTCCCTGCAGGGCCAAGAGACCCAGTACTTC.

The chain uses TRBV30 and TRBJ1-5; TRBD1 matches at 9 bases. Germline CDR1 is GTSNPN and CDR2 is SVGIG (reference sequence). There are 17 residues in the CDR3. Trimming removed 2 bases from V and 2 bases from J; junction bases left unmatched: 10. The CDR3 DNA follows: TGTGCCTGGAGTAGGGGACAGGGAGCTTCGGGCAATCAGCCCCAGCATTTT. Protein product: CAWSRGQGASGNQPQHF.

The gene calls are TRBV11-2 and TRBJ1-3, with D perhaps matching TRBD1 (6 bases). V lost 7 bases and J lost 0, with 10 bases in between. CDR1 is SGHAT, CDR2 FQNNGV, per germline. The CDR3 is 14 amino acids. CDR3 sequence (DNA): TGTGCCAGCATCCAGGACAGCTCTGGAAACACCATATATTTT. Protein: CASIQDSSGNTIYF.

The chain couples TRBV9 to TRBJ1-1; D remains ambiguous. Germline assignment: CDR1 SGDLS and CDR2 YYNGEE. The CDR3 is 15 residues long. Trimming stripped 3 bases from V and 2 bases from J, with 14 bases between. The CDR3: CASSALPDINTEAFF. CDR3 DNA: TGTGCCAGCAGCGCCCTGCCAGACATTAACACTGAAGCTTTCTTT.

The rearrangement links TRBV6-5 to TRBJ1-2; TRBD1 matches at 11 bases. The CDR3 has 14 residues. CDR1 and CDR2 (germline): MNHEY, SVGAGI. J lost 7 bases, V lost 6 bases, and 7 bases had no gene match. The CDR3 DNA reads as TGTGCCAGCAGCCCCCCAGGGACAGGGGGTGGCTACACCTTC. Translating it yields CASSPPGTGGGYTF.

The CDR3 DNA follows: TGCGCCAGCAGCCAACCTTACGGGACAGGGGGTAACGAGCAGTACTTC. Translation: CASSQPYGTGGNEQYF. This rearrangement joins TRBV4-1 to TRBJ2-7, with TRBD1 matching 11 bases. Germline CDR1 and CDR2: MGHRA and YSYEKL. There are 16 residues in the CDR3. Trimming took 2 bases from V and 5 from J; bases not matched to a gene: 8.

This chain connects TRBV7-3 to TRBJ2-3; D remains ambiguous. In germline, CDR1 is SGHTA, CDR2 FQGTGA. Trimming stripped 5 bases from V and 1 base from J, with 4 bases between. The CDR3 contains 12 residues. CDR3 sequence reads: CASSTGTDTQYF. In DNA, the CDR3 is TGTGCCAGCAGCACAGGCACAGATACGCAGTATTTT.